This T cell receptor beta chain was captured by sequencing in a study of blood T cell repertoires in COVID-19. V shed 0 bases and J shed 0 bases, with 4 bases lying between them. The germline CDR1 and CDR2 sequences are SGHTS and YDEGEE. The CDR3 is 14 residues long. Original methodology: Reference gene primer amplification gave estimated nucleated cell counts. The table came from immunoSEQ multiplex PCR; TCRdb's copy has only in-frame clones and leaves some out. V, J and clone size reflect that table, while D and trimming were determined from the DNA. The sample records over 85,000 clones, around 86% being singletons.

Sequencing used peripheral blood. The source of this sequence is a man aged 45-65 years with active or convalescent COVID-19. This sequence joins TRBV5-8 and TRBJ1-5; no definite D call. CDR3 sequence reads: CASSLGPSNQPQHF. CDR3 coding DNA: TGTGCCAGCAGCTTGGGGCCTAGCAATCAGCCCCAGCATTTT.